This T cell receptor (beta chain) comes out of a study of T cell responses to AZD1222 COVID-19 vaccine. Across the study: Both about-4-week and about-12-week second-dose recipients were combined. Study-level results: Repertoire sampling was restricted to post-peak T cell response timepoints. Seropositive at baseline were only a handful of AZD1222 recipients. Close to half of spike-specific TCRs reportedly recognize unmutated variant regions.

Here immunoSEQ multiplex PCR was the method, and the copy in TCRdb shows in-frame clones only, minus some. The data show about 120,000 clones, 75% to 95% seen once. CDR3 length: 12 residues. The V end was cut by 8 bases, the J end by 1 base, with 8 bases between. In germline, CDR1 is MNHEY, CDR2 SVGAGI. Concerning this clone: What it binds is unknown.

Sequences were derived from peripheral blood, sampled on day 0 of AZD1222 vaccination. The rearrangement links TRBV6-5 to TRBJ1-1; D is possibly TRBD1 (5 bases). This TCR was recovered from an adult in good health. This CDR3 is CASGRENTEAFF. CDR3 in DNA: TGTGCCAGCGGCAGGGAGAACACTGAAGCTTTCTTT.